Listed below are T cell receptor beta chains from one sample, sequenced in a study of T cell repertoires in cytomegalovirus infection. TCRdb used MiXCR to reprocess the reads, holding one entry per CDR3 protein. Here the sample spans roughly 200,000 distinct CDR3 sequences, roughly a sixth being singletons. The sequenced material came from CD8+ T cells from PBMCs. The receptors here all came from a human donor in good health (CMV status not recorded). Some clones in this sample may be carry-over from other donors' samples. Both conserved end residues are part of each CDR3. The D gene is left open where the match is weak. Size tells how often a clone was seen (once, few, many) or the class of an expanded clone, and some rows leave it out.

D	V	J	size	CDR3	DNA
NA	TRBV29-1	TRBJ1-1	once	CSVTGTSNTEAFF	TGCAGCGTAACCGGGACTTCAAACACTGAAGCTTTCTTT
TRBD1	TRBV28	TRBJ1-1	NA	CASSQTGPSTEAFF	TGTGCCAGCAGCCAGACAGGGCCGTCCACTGAAGCTTTCTTT
TRBD1	TRBV28	TRBJ2-1	NA	CASSFSWDRGMGSYNEQFF	TGTGCCAGCAGTTTTAGTTGGGACAGGGGAATGGGCTCCTACAATGAGCAGTTCTTC
TRBD2	TRBV29-1	TRBJ2-7	NA	CSVEGVETSGVTYEQYF	TGCAGCGTTGAAGGGGTCGAGACTAGCGGGGTAACCTACGAGCAGTACTTC
TRBD1	TRBV12-3/TRBV12-4	TRBJ1-3	NA	CASSSLRQGAIDTIYF	TGTGCCAGCAGTTCCTTGAGACAGGGGGCTATAGACACCATATATTTT
TRBD1	TRBV7-8	TRBJ1-2	few	CASSPEGASFYGYTF	TGTGCCAGCAGCCCTGAGGGGGCCTCATTCTATGGCTACACCTTC
NA	TRBV7-9	TRBJ2-7	NA	CASTHSLGSYEQYF	TGTGCCAGCACCCACTCCCTGGGCAGCTACGAGCAGTACTTC
NA	TRBV7-7	TRBJ2-2	NA	CASSFNILRANTGELFF	TGTGCTAGCAGCTTCAACATCCTTCGGGCCAACACCGGGGAGCTGTTTTTT
NA	TRBV12-3/TRBV12-4	TRBJ2-7	NA	CASSFSSSTYEQYF	TGTGCCAGCAGTTTCTCTAGCAGCACCTACGAGCAGTACTTC
TRBD2	TRBV27	TRBJ2-1	NA	CASSLTTSDLYNEQFF	TGTGCCAGCAGCCTAACCACTAGCGACCTATACAATGAGCAGTTCTTC
NA	TRBV7-6	TRBJ1-1	few	CASSPSEGLAEAFF	TGTGCCAGCAGCCCCTCCGAGGGATTGGCTGAAGCTTTCTTT
NA	TRBV7-2	TRBJ1-2	few	CASSLARGNYGYTF	TGTGCCAGCAGCTTAGCTCGGGGAAACTATGGCTACACCTTC
TRBD1	TRBV6-2/TRBV6-3	TRBJ1-5	NA	CASSHGGGRHQPQHF	TGTGCCAGCAGTCACGGAGGGGGCCGGCATCAGCCCCAGCATTTT
NA	TRBV6-2/TRBV6-3	TRBJ1-1	NA	CASDFTGSYTEAFF	TGTGCCAGCGACTTCACAGGGAGTTACACTGAAGCTTTCTTT
NA	TRBV20-1	TRBJ2-2	NA	CSARTRSTGELFF	TGCAGTGCTAGAACCCGTTCCACCGGGGAGCTGTTTTTT
NA	TRBV2	TRBJ2-6	NA	CASSEGGDPFGANVLTF	TGTGCCAGCAGTGAAGGCGGGGATCCCTTTGGGGCCAACGTCCTGACTTTC
NA	TRBV14	TRBJ2-5	few	CASSQERTAQETQYF	TGTGCCAGCAGCCAAGAGAGGACAGCACAAGAGACCCAGTACTTC
NA	TRBV4-3	TRBJ1-1	few	CASSQDRNTEAFF	TGCGCCAGCAGCCAAGACCGCAACACTGAAGCTTTCTTT
TRBD1	TRBV6-1	TRBJ1-5	few	CASWGIGGEGNQPQHF	TGTGCCTCCTGGGGGATAGGGGGCGAGGGCAATCAGCCCCAGCATTTT
TRBD1	TRBV28	TRBJ1-5	few	CASSRARGRGNQPQHF	TGTGCCAGCAGCCGCGCGAGGGGGCGAGGCAATCAGCCCCAGCATTTT
TRBD2	TRBV7-2	TRBJ2-4	NA	CASSPQGLAGGGAKNIQYF	TGTGCCAGCAGCCCCCAGGGACTAGCGGGGGGCGGAGCCAAAAACATTCAGTACTTC
NA	TRBV7-4	TRBJ1-3	few	CASSLEVLSGRNSGNTIYF	TGTGCCAGCAGCTTAGAAGTTTTGTCGGGCAGAAACTCTGGAAACACCATATATTTT
NA	TRBV9	TRBJ2-2	NA	CASTYGPTGELFF	TGTGCCAGCACCTACGGACCGACCGGGGAGCTGTTTTTT
NA	TRBV6-2/TRBV6-3	TRBJ2-7	NA	CASSYYGQTYEQYF	TGTGCCAGCAGTTACTACGGACAGACCTACGAGCAGTACTTC
TRBD1	TRBV6-1	TRBJ1-4	NA	CASTRDRSATNEKLFF	TGTGCCAGCACCCGGGACAGGTCTGCGACTAATGAAAAACTGTTTTTT
NA	TRBV5-1	TRBJ2-5	NA	CASSLSGGVQETQYF	TGCGCCAGCAGCCTCTCAGGGGGGGTCCAAGAGACCCAGTACTTC
NA	TRBV7-2	TRBJ1-4	many	CASSWNRGPNEKLFF	TGTGCCAGCAGCTGGAATCGGGGACCTAATGAAAAACTGTTTTTT
TRBD1	TRBV7-2	TRBJ1-6	few	CASSPGTGKNSPLHF	TGTGCCAGCAGCCCGGGGACAGGGAAAAATTCACCCCTCCACTTT
NA	TRBV20-1	TRBJ1-4	few	CSAPTAVLEKKLFF	TGCAGTGCGCCAACAGCGGTTCTTGAAAAAAAACTGTTTTTT
TRBD2	TRBV4-3	TRBJ2-1	NA	CASSQDPAGGPNEQFF	TGCGCCAGCAGCCAAGATCCAGCGGGGGGGCCCAATGAGCAGTTCTTC
TRBD2	TRBV30	TRBJ2-1	NA	CAWSGTSGGYNEQFF	TGTGCCTGGAGTGGGACTAGCGGGGGTTACAATGAGCAGTTCTTC
NA	TRBV24-1	TRBJ2-1	few	CATSGPRGNEQFF	TGTGCCACCAGTGGGCCCCGGGGGAATGAGCAGTTCTTC
NA	TRBV11-2	TRBJ2-3	NA	CASSWWGSTDTQYF	TGTGCCAGCAGCTGGTGGGGAAGCACAGATACGCAGTATTTT
NA	TRBV28	TRBJ2-4	once	CASSLRGAENIQYF	TGTGCCAGCAGTCTTAGGGGTGCTGAAAACATTCAGTACTTC
NA	TRBV29-1	TRBJ2-1	few	CSVEVGALYNEQFF	TGCAGCGTTGAAGTAGGGGCCTTGTACAATGAGCAGTTCTTC
NA	TRBV7-9	TRBJ1-1	few	CASSLGDGTEAFF	TGTGCCAGCAGCTTAGGCGACGGCACTGAAGCTTTCTTT
TRBD2	TRBV7-2	TRBJ2-5	few	CASRYAGGQQETQYF	TGTGCCAGCAGATACGCGGGGGGCCAACAAGAGACCCAGTACTTC
TRBD2	TRBV12-3/TRBV12-4	TRBJ2-1	many	CASSFKRGYNEQFF	TGTGCCAGCAGTTTTAAGCGGGGCTACAATGAGCAGTTCTTC
TRBD1	TRBV29-1	TRBJ1-2	NA	CSAPGGGQGVGYTF	TGCAGCGCCCCGGGTGGAGGACAGGGTGTCGGCTACACCTTC
NA	TRBV6-5	TRBJ2-7	NA	CASSYSRGYEQYF	TGTGCCAGCAGTTACTCGAGGGGCTACGAGCAGTACTTC
NA	TRBV2	TRBJ2-7	NA	CAILKSAAPAEQYF	TGTGCCATTTTAAAATCGGCAGCGCCGGCAGAGCAGTACTTC
NA	TRBV4-1	TRBJ2-1	NA	CASSQWGNEQFF	TGCGCCAGCAGCCAATGGGGCAATGAGCAGTTCTTC
TRBD1	TRBV7-9	TRBJ1-1	NA	CASSGDRVNTEAFF	TGTGCCAGCAGCGGGGACAGAGTGAACACTGAAGCTTTCTTT
NA	TRBV9	TRBJ2-3	few	CASSAGFSTDTQYF	TGTGCCAGCAGCGCGGGATTTAGCACAGATACGCAGTATTTT